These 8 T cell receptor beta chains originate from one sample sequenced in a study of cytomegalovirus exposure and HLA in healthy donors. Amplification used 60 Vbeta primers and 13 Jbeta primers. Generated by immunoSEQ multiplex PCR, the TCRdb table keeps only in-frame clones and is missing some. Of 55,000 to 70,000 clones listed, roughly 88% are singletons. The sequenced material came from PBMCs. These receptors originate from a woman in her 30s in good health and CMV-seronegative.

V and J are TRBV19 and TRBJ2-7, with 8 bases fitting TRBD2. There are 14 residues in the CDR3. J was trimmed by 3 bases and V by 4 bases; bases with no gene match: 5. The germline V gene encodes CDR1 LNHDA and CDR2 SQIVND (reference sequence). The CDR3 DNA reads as TGTGCCAGTAGTAACGGGGGGGCCGACTACGAGCAGTACTTC. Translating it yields CASSNGGADYEQYF.

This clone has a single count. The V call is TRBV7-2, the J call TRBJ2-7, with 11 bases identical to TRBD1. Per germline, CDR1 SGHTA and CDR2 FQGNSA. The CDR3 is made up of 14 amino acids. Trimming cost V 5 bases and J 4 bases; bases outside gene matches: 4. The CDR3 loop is CASSVGQGGYEQYF. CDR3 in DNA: TGTGCCAGCAGCGTGGGACAGGGGGGATACGAGCAGTACTTC.

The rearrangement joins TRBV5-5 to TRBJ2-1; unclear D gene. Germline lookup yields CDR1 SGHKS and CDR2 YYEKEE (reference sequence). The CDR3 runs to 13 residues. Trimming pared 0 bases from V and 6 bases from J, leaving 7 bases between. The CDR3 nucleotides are TGTGCCAGCAGCTTGGAAACGGTCAATGAGCAGTTCTTC. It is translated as CASSLETVNEQFF. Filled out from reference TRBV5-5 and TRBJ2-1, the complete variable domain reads DAGVTQSPTHLIKTRGQQVTLRCSPISGHKSVSWYQQVLGQGPQFIFQYYEKEERGRGNFPDRFSARQFPNYSSELNVNALLLGDSALYLCASSLETVNEQFFGPGTRLTVL.

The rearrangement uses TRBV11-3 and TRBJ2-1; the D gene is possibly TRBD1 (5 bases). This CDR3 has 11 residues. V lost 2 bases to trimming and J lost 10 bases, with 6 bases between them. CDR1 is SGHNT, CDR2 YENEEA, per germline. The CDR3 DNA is TGTGCCAGCAGCTTAAGGGGCGAGCAGTTCTTC. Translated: CASSLRGEQFF.

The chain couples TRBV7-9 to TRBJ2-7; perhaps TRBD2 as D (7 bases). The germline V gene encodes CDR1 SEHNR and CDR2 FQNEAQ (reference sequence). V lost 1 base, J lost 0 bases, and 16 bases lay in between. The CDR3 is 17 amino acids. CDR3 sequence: CASSLEFGGLPSYEQYF. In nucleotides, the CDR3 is TGTGCCAGCAGCTTAGAGTTCGGGGGGCTACCCTCCTACGAGCAGTACTTC.

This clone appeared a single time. This CDR3 is CASHRLGLAGDYTDTQYF. The CDR3 DNA reads as TGTGCCAGTCACAGATTGGGACTAGCGGGAGATTACACAGATACGCAGTATTTT. The chain uses TRBV28 and TRBJ2-3; 14 bases are shared with TRBD2. This CDR3 comprises 18 residues. V shed 9 bases, J shed 2 bases, and the junction held 13 bases outside the gene matches. Germline V gives CDR1 MDHEN, CDR2 SYDVKM.

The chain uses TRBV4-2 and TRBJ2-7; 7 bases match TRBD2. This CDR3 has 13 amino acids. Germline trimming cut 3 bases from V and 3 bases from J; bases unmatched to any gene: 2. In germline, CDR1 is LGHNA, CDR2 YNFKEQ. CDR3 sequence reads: CASSQGTNYEQYF. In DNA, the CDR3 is TGTGCCAGCAGCCAGGGGACTAACTACGAGCAGTACTTC.

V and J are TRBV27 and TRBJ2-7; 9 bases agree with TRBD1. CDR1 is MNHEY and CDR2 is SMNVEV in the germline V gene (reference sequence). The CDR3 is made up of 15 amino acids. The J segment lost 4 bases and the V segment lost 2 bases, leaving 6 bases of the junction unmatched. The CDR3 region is CASSLIPGTGYEQYF. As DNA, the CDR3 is TGTGCCAGCAGTTTAATACCCGGGACAGGGTACGAGCAGTACTTC.